These T cell receptor beta chains were read from a single sample in a study of blood T cell repertoires in COVID-19. Only in-frame clones appear in the TCRdb table, and some are missing; sequencing was by immunoSEQ multiplex PCR. The table includes about 210,000 clones, 82% detected once. The sequenced sample consisted of peripheral blood. These receptors all come from a woman aged 40-49 years with acute or convalescent COVID-19. Both conserved end residues are part of each CDR3. A D gene is named only where the DNA matches it firmly. Not every row has a clone size; where given, it reads once, few, many or a size class.

V	D	size	J	DNA	CDR3
TRBV30	-	few	TRBJ2-6	TGTGCCTGCCCCGGACAAACTGGGGCCAACGTCCTGACTTTC	CACPGQTGANVLTF
TRBV7-6	TRBD2	few	TRBJ2-1	TGTGCCAGCAGCTTAGCGTTGCTAGCGGGCTACAATGAGCAGTTCTTC	CASSLALLAGYNEQFF
TRBV7-9	TRBD1	-	TRBJ2-5	TGTGCCAGCAGCCGATCAGGGGGCGGCCAAGAGACCCAGTACTTC	CASSRSGGGQETQYF
TRBV6-5	TRBD1	-	TRBJ1-5	TGTGCCAGCAGGCCGGGACAGAGGAATCAGCCCCAGCATTTT	CASRPGQRNQPQHF
TRBV10-3	-	-	TRBJ2-7	TGTGCCATCAGTGAGTCTGTGGGGGGCTACGAGCAGTACTTC	CAISESVGGYEQYF
TRBV9	-	-	TRBJ2-7	TGTGCCAGCAGCGTAGATGCGGGACCCCACTACGAGCAGTACTTC	CASSVDAGPHYEQYF
TRBV18	TRBD1	-	TRBJ2-1	TGTGCCAGCTCACCAGCGGACTCGACAGGGGAGCAGTTCTTC	CASSPADSTGEQFF
TRBV19	-	once	TRBJ2-1	TGTGCCAGTAGTCAGGGACTTGACTTTAATGAGCAGTTCTTC	CASSQGLDFNEQFF
TRBV5-1	-	-	TRBJ2-3	TGCGCCAGCAGCTCCCCAGACAAACGCACAGATACGCAGTATTTT	CASSSPDKRTDTQYF
TRBV19	-	-	TRBJ2-1	TGTGCCAGTAGTACCGTCGTAGCTCATGAGCAGTTCTTC	CASSTVVAHEQFF